Presented here are 31 T cell receptor beta chains from one specimen sequenced in a study of blood T cell repertoires in COVID-19. Data came from immunoSEQ multiplex PCR; TCRdb stores just in-frame clones and leaves some out. The profile shows about 70,000 clones, 65% to 80% of them singletons. The sample comprised peripheral blood. Every receptor here comes from a woman of 80 years or more with active or convalescent COVID-19.

This clone was observed a few times. The chain employs TRBV29-1 and TRBJ2-1, with no clear D. Germline V gene sequence: CDR1 SQVTM, CDR2 ANQGSEA. The V end was cut by 4 bases, the J end by 4 bases, with 5 bases between. This CDR3 has 11 amino acids. CDR3 sequence: CSVVYYNEQFF. CDR3 DNA: TGCAGCGTTGTGTATTACAATGAGCAGTTCTTC.

This chain joins TRBV10-2 and TRBJ1-1; D call uncertain. The CDR3 has 12 residues. Trimming took off 10 bases at V and 5 bases at J, with 14 bases between the two ends. CDR1 is WSHSY and CDR2 is SAAADI in the germline V gene. CDR3 residues: CAIAGSGTEAFF. CDR3 in DNA: TGCGCCATCGCGGGATCGGGGACTGAAGCTTTCTTT.

The chain has TRBV30 and TRBJ2-1; a possible D gene is TRBD1 (7 bases). The CDR3 runs 14 residues. The germline V gene has CDR1 GTSNPN and CDR2 SVGIG (reference sequence). Trimming shortened V by 3 bases and J by 5 bases, and 14 bases separated the two germline ends. CDR3 sequence: CAWSAGQLNNEQFF. CDR3 in DNA: TGTGCCTGGAGCGCGGGACAGCTAAACAATGAGCAGTTCTTC.

This rearrangement joins TRBV5-8 to TRBJ1-6; 8 bases match TRBD1. The CDR3 is 15 amino acids. Germline assignment: CDR1 SGHTS and CDR2 YDEGEE. V was pared by 1 base and J by 7 bases, with 4 bases of the junction left unmatched. The CDR3 sequence: CASSLRQGNNSPLHF. CDR3 sequence (DNA): TGTGCCAGCAGCTTGAGACAGGGGAACAATTCACCCCTCCACTTT.

This chain's CDR3 is CASSFGAGTGGTDTQYF. In DNA, the CDR3 is TGTGCCAGCAGCTTTGGGGCTGGGACAGGGGGCACAGATACGCAGTATTTT. V usage is TRBV5-6 and J usage is TRBJ2-3; TRBD1 matches 10 bases. Trimming at V came to 2 bases and at J to 1 base, leaving 7 bases not matched to a gene. CDR3 length: 17 amino acids. Per germline, CDR1 SGHDT and CDR2 YYEEEE.

V usage is TRBV7-2 and J usage is TRBJ2-5; D may be TRBD1 (6 bases). The CDR3 covers 15 residues. In germline, CDR1 is SGHTA, CDR2 FQGNSA. Trimming removed 5 bases at V and 3 bases at J, with 16 bases between. This CDR3 reads CASSPQAEGEETQYF. The CDR3 DNA reads TGTGCCAGCAGCCCCCAAGCCGAGGGGGAAGAGACCCAGTACTTC.

The chain is built from TRBV29-1 and TRBJ1-1; 9 bases align to TRBD1. The CDR3 runs 14 residues. J was trimmed by 1 base and V by 7 bases; bases with no gene match: 7. CDR1 and CDR2 (germline): SQVTM, ANQGSEA. This chain's CDR3 is CSAQQGARNTEAFF. DNA for the CDR3: TGCAGCGCTCAACAGGGGGCGCGGAACACTGAAGCTTTCTTT.

The chain has TRBV27 and TRBJ2-7, with D possibly TRBD2 on 7 matching bases. Germline CDR1 and CDR2: MNHEY and SMNVEV (reference sequence). V dropped 2 bases and J dropped 7 bases, with 12 bases sitting between them. The CDR3 sequence is 13 residues long. In DNA, the CDR3 is TGTGCCAGCAGTTTAGGGCGGGGGCATGAGCAGTACTTC. The encoded protein is CASSLGRGHEQYF.

This chain links TRBV2 with TRBJ2-5, with 10 bases lining up with TRBD1. This CDR3 has 15 amino acids. Germline trimming cut 6 bases from V and 5 bases from J; bases unmatched to any gene: 9. Germline-derived CDR1 and CDR2 are SNHLY and FYNNEI. Here the CDR3 reads CASRGDRGFRETQYF. The CDR3 DNA reads TGTGCCAGCAGGGGGGACAGGGGATTTCGGGAGACCCAGTACTTC.

The chain links TRBV7-2 to TRBJ2-1; weak D call: TRBD2 (5 bases). There are 15 residues in the CDR3. Trimming left V 4 bases short and J 8 bases short, with 18 bases between. CDR1 and CDR2 (germline): SGHTA, FQGNSA. CDR3: CASSSPGRGSYEQFF. The CDR3 DNA sequence: TGTGCCAGCAGCTCCCCTGGCCGGGGATCCTATGAGCAGTTCTTC.

The chain joins TRBV7-9 to TRBJ2-7; tentative D call: TRBD1 (6 bases). The CDR3 has 14 residues. From germline, CDR1 is SEHNR and CDR2 FQNEAQ (reference sequence). Trimming took off 6 bases at V and 0 bases at J, with 12 bases between the two ends. The chain's CDR3 is CASRLDSFSYEQYF. CDR3 DNA sequence: TGTGCCAGCAGGCTGGACAGTTTCTCCTACGAGCAGTACTTC.

This chain links TRBV5-1 with TRBJ2-7; 11 bases fit TRBD2. Germline V gene data show CDR1 as SGHRS and CDR2 as YFSETQ. This CDR3 spans 14 amino acids. The trim removed 7 bases at V and 1 base at J, leaving 4 bases unmatched. The CDR3 bases are TGCGCCAGCGCTGGGACTAGCGGTTCCTACGAGCAGTACTTC. Translated, it gives CASAGTSGSYEQYF.

The rearrangement joins TRBV6-5 to TRBJ2-2; 7 positions match TRBD1. Germline V gene data show CDR1 as MNHEY and CDR2 as SVGAGI. The junction had 4 bases not matched to a gene; V was cut back by 2 bases and J by 1 base. The CDR3 totals 16 residues. CDR3 residues: CASSYETGMNTGELFF. The CDR3 DNA reads TGTGCCAGCAGTTACGAGACAGGGATGAACACCGGGGAGCTGTTTTTT.

V gene TRBV2 combines with J gene TRBJ2-7, with TRBD1 matching 12 bases. The CDR3 totals 15 residues. Germline V gene lookup returns CDR1 SNHLY and CDR2 FYNNEI. The ends lost 1 base at V and 5 bases at J; junction bases unmatched: 3. The CDR3 DNA reads TGTGCCAGCAGTGAAGGGGGGACAGGGGGCCACGAGCAGTACTTC. It yields the protein CASSEGGTGGHEQYF. Drawing the rest from reference TRBV2 and TRBJ2-7, the complete variable domain is EPEVTQTPSHQVTQMGQEVILRCVPISNHLYFYWYRQILGQKVEFLVSFYNNEISEKSEIFDDQFSVERPDGSNFTLKIRSTKLEDSAMYFCASSEGGTGGHEQYFGPGTRLTVT.

This chain joins TRBV6-5 and TRBJ1-1; D is unresolved. The CDR3 runs to 15 residues. CDR1 is MNHEY and CDR2 is SVGAGI in the germline V gene. V lost 7 bases, J lost 0 bases, and 15 bases lay in between. CDR3: CASTRRSGLNTEAFF. The CDR3 DNA follows: TGTGCCAGCACGCGACGATCGGGATTGAACACTGAAGCTTTCTTT.

The chain is built from TRBV11-2 and TRBJ2-7; unclear D gene. The germline V gene has CDR1 SGHAT and CDR2 FQNNGV. V was shortened by 4 bases and J by 3 bases, with 4 bases between the two germline ends. The CDR3 covers 11 residues. The DNA of the CDR3 is TGTGCCAGCAGCTCTTACTACGAGCAGTACTTC. Translated: CASSSYYEQYF.

J is TRBJ2-5 and V is TRBV24-1; TRBD2 might be the D (6 bases). V lost 1 base to trimming and J lost 5 bases, with 13 bases between them. CDR1 is KGHDR and CDR2 is SFDVKD in the germline V gene. The CDR3 covers 15 residues. The CDR3 region has the DNA TGTGCCACCAGTGATTTTGGTGGGGGAGGCGAGACCCAGTACTTC. Encoded protein: CATSDFGGGGETQYF.

The chain carries TRBV30 and TRBJ2-7, with 8 bases matching TRBD2. The germline V gene has CDR1 GTSNPN and CDR2 SVGIG (reference sequence). With 1 base clipped from V and 12 bases from J, the junction kept 17 bases outside the gene matches. This CDR3 has 15 residues. The DNA for the CDR3 is TGTGCCTGGAGTGCGGGAGGGGGTCGAGGATCCTTTCGGTACTTC. It encodes CAWSAGGGRGSFRYF.

The rearrangement joins TRBV5-4 to TRBJ2-6, with TRBD1 matching over 7 bases. The CDR3 has 17 amino acids. J gave up 2 bases and V 3 bases, and 8 bases lay outside the gene matches. Germline assignment: CDR1 SGHNT and CDR2 YYREEE (reference sequence). DNA of the CDR3: TGTGCCAGCAGCTCCCGCCTAGGGGGCCCTGGGGCCAACGTCCTGACTTTC. Protein sequence: CASSSRLGGPGANVLTF.

The gene calls are TRBV6-1 and TRBJ2-3; 12 nucleotides match TRBD2. CDR3 length: 16 residues. After removal of 2 bases from V and 5 bases from J, the junction contained 5 bases not matched to a gene. CDR1 is MNHNS and CDR2 is SASEGT in the germline V gene. The CDR3 bases are TGTGCCAGCAGTGAATCTAGCGGGGGGGCTTTAGATACGCAGTATTTT. Translation: CASSESSGGALDTQYF.

This clone was observed once. The rearrangement links TRBV19 to TRBJ2-5; 7 positions match TRBD1. After removal of 6 bases from V and 2 bases from J, the junction contained 15 bases not matched to a gene. Germline CDR1 and CDR2: LNHDA and SQIVND (reference sequence). The CDR3 loop spans 17 amino acids. The CDR3 DNA reads as TGTGCCAGTAGAATTCCGAGCGACAGGGCCCAACAAGAGACCCAGTACTTC. Protein product: CASRIPSDRAQQETQYF.

This clone was recorded only once. The chain has TRBV7-2 and TRBJ2-1; D perhaps matches TRBD2 (7 bases). The CDR3 is made up of 17 amino acids. Germline V gives CDR1 SGHTA, CDR2 FQGNSA. The V end lost 5 bases, the J end lost 7 bases, and 24 bases lay between the germline ends. The DNA for the CDR3 is TGTGCCAGCAGCCCTAGGGGGGGTAGACTTGTCAGAAATGAGCAGTTCTTC. Its translation is CASSPRGGRLVRNEQFF.

V is TRBV2 and J is TRBJ1-2, with 7 bases lining up with TRBD1. The CDR3 has 13 residues. CDR1 SNHLY and CDR2 FYNNEI come from the germline V gene. V was clipped by 7 bases and J by 8 bases; unmatched bases: 10. The CDR3 loop reads CASNNRGVGGYTF. CDR3 nucleotides: TGTGCCAGCAATAACAGGGGAGTTGGAGGCTACACCTTC.

The gene calls are TRBV6-2 or TRBV6-3 and TRBJ2-2; 12 positions match TRBD2. CDR1 is MNHEY, CDR2 SVGEGT, per germline. The CDR3 contains 19 residues. V was clipped by 6 bases and J by 4 bases; unmatched bases: 15. CDR3 protein: CASSLRRLAGVWGTGELFF. CDR3 DNA sequence: TGTGCCAGCAGCCTGCGCCGACTAGCGGGGGTTTGGGGCACCGGGGAGCTGTTTTTT.

J is TRBJ1-6 and V is TRBV27, with D perhaps TRBD1 (5 bases). There are 15 residues in the CDR3. The germline V gene has CDR1 MNHEY and CDR2 SMNVEV (reference sequence). The ends were cut back, 5 bases at V and 10 bases at J, with 18 bases in the middle. The CDR3 DNA reads TGTGCCAGCAGTCCGAATACAGGATTAGGGTCACCCCTCCACTTT. Encoded protein: CASSPNTGLGSPLHF.

The gene calls are TRBV11-1 and TRBJ2-5; TRBD1 is a possible D gene (7 bases). Trimming cost V 5 bases and J 5 bases, with 15 bases left between them. Germline V gives CDR1 SGHAT, CDR2 FQDESV (reference sequence). This CDR3 has 14 residues. The CDR3 loop reads CASSGGQGDETQYF. CDR3 sequence (DNA): TGTGCCAGCAGCGGGGGGCAGGGGGATGAGACCCAGTACTTC.

This rearrangement joins TRBV7-2 to TRBJ2-5; D is unresolved. Trimming removed 0 bases from V and 4 bases from J, with 3 bases in between. Germline CDR1 reads SGHTA; CDR2 reads FQGNSA. CDR3 length equals 12 residues. The CDR3 here is CASSLASETQYF. In nucleotides, the CDR3 is TGTGCCAGCAGCTTAGCCTCAGAGACCCAGTACTTC. The full variable domain, completed using reference TRBV7-2 and TRBJ2-5, is GAGVSQSPSNKVTEKGKDVELRCDPISGHTALYWYRQSLGQGLEFLIYFQGNSAPDKSGLPSDRFSAERTGGSVSTLTIQRTQQEDSAVYLCASSLASETQYFGPGTRLLVL.

The rearrangement joins TRBV20-1 to TRBJ2-7, with 10 bases aligning to TRBD2. Unmatched junction bases numbered 12, after V lost 3 bases and J lost 7 bases. This CDR3 has 15 amino acids. Germline CDR1 DFQATT, CDR2 SNEGSKA (reference sequence). CDR3 sequence (DNA): TGCAGTGCTAGTGGCAGCGGGGGGGATCTCACAGAGCAGTACTTC. Encoded protein: CSASGSGGDLTEQYF.

The CDR3 sequence: CASSFAKSDTQYF. In nucleotides, the CDR3 is TGTGCCAGCAGTTTTGCGAAATCAGATACGCAGTATTTT. The chain has TRBV12-3 or TRBV12-4 and TRBJ2-3; D is undetermined. The V end lost 3 bases, the J end lost 4 bases, and 8 bases lay between the germline ends. CDR3 length equals 13 residues.

The V gene is TRBV6-1, the J gene TRBJ1-1, with 10 positions matching TRBD1. Germline CDR1 MNHNS, CDR2 SASEGT. This CDR3 has 16 amino acids. The V gene end was trimmed by 0 bases and the J gene end by 4 bases; junction bases not matched to a gene: 5. CDR3 nucleotides: TGTGCCAGCAGTGAAGCGACAGGGGGCGCAGGCACTGAAGCTTTCTTT. It translates to CASSEATGGAGTEAFF.

Only one count was recorded for this clone. The J gene is TRBJ2-1, the V gene TRBV28; the match to TRBD2 covers 12 bases. There are 13 residues in the CDR3. J gave up 11 bases and V 4 bases, and 3 bases lay outside the gene matches. Germline V gene lookup returns CDR1 MDHEN and CDR2 SYDVKM. The CDR3 DNA sequence: TGTGCCAGCAGTTCGGGACTAGCGGGTCAGCAGTTCTTC. It translates to CASSSGLAGQQFF.